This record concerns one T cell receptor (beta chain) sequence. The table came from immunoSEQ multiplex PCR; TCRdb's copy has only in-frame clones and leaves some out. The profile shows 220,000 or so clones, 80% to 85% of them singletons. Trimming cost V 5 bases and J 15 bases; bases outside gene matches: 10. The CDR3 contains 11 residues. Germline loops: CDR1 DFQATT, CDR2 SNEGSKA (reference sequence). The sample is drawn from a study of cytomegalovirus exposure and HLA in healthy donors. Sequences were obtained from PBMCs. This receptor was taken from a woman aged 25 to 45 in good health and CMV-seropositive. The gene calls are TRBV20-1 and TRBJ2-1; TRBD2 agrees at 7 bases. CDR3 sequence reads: CSAPRGVGLFF. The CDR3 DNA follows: TGCAGTGCTCCCCGGGGGGTAGGTCTGTTCTTC.